This T cell receptor beta chain was profiled in a study of OX40 agonist ivuxolimab in advanced cancers. Profiled with immunoSEQ multiplex PCR; TCRdb holds only in-frame clones, not every one. The sample lists under 80,000 clones, 86% seen once, with roughly 8% in the top ten. The CDR3 runs 16 residues. The germline V gene has CDR1 MNHEY and CDR2 SMNVEV (reference sequence). V dropped 1 base and J dropped 1 base, with 11 bases sitting between them. The specimen was CD4+ or CD8+ T cells sorted from blood, collected in a trial of the OX40 agonist ivuxolimab. The sequence derives from an adult with an advanced solid tumor such as melanoma, head and neck, liver or kidney cancer. The chain joins TRBV27 to TRBJ1-5, with a weak D call TRBD1 (5 bases). For the CDR3, the DNA is TGTGCCAGCAGTTTATGGGCAGGGCTAAGCAATCAGCCCCAGCATTTT. It specifies CASSLWAGLSNQPQHF.